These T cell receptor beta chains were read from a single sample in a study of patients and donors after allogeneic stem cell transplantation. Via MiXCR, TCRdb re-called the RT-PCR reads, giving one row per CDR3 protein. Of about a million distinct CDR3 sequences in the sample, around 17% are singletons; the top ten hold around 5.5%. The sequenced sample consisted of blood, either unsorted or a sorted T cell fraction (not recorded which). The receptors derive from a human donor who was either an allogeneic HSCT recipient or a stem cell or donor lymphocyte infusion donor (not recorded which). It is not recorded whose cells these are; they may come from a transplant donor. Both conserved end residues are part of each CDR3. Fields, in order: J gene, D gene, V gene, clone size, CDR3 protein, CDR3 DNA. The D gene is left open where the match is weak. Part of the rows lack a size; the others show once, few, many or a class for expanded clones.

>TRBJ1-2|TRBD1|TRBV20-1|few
CSARATGTGTRGYTF
TGCAGTGCTAGAGCAACCGGGACAGGGACAAGGGGCTACACCTTC
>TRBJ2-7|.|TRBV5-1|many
CASSPWDGSYEQYF
TGTGCCAGCAGTCCTTGGGACGGCAGTTACGAGCAGTACTTC
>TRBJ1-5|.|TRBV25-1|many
CASSATGNQPQHF
TGTGCCAGCAGTGCGACAGGTAATCAGCCCCAGCATTTT
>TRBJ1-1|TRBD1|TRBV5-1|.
CASRTGINTEAFF
TGCGCCAGCAGGACAGGGATCAACACTGAAGCTTTCTTT
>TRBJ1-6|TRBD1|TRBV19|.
CASSIVGTVSSPLHF
TGTGCCAGTAGTATAGTCGGGACAGTGAGTTCACCCCTCCACTTT
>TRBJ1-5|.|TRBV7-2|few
CASSWSFSNQPQHF
TGTGCCAGCAGCTGGTCGTTCAGCAATCAGCCCCAGCATTTT
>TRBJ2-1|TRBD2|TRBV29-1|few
CSADVLATYNEQFF
TGCAGCGCAGATGTACTAGCGACATACAATGAGCAGTTCTTC
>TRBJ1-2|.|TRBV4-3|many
CASSQDTGGWNGYTF
TGCGCCAGCAGCCAAGATACCGGGGGTTGGAATGGCTACACCTTC
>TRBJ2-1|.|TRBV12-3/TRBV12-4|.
CASSLASGDGGRNNEQFF
TGTGCCAGCAGTTTAGCGTCTGGGGACGGGGGGCGCAACAATGAGCAGTTCTTC
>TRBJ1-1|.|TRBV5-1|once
CASSSTRTVSTEAFF
TGCGCCAGCAGCTCAACCCGGACGGTGAGCACTGAAGCTTTCTTT
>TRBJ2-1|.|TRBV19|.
CASSIAGIPEYNEQFF
TGTGCCAGTAGTATCGCCGGGATTCCTGAATACAATGAGCAGTTCTTC
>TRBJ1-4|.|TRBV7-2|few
CASSLARITNEKLFF
TGTGCCAGCAGCTTAGCGCGGATTACTAATGAAAAACTGTTTTTT
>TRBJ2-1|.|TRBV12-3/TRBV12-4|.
CASSLPGTLYNEQFF
TGTGCCAGCAGTTTACCCGGGACCCTCTACAATGAGCAGTTCTTC
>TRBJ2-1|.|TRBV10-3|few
CAVSAGNSTRGEQFF
TGTGCCGTCTCTGCCGGGAACTCCACCAGGGGTGAGCAGTTCTTC
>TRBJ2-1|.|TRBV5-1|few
CASSLAQGNDEQFF
TGCGCCAGCAGCTTGGCCCAGGGTAATGATGAGCAGTTCTTC
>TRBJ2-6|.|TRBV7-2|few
CASSTIRWGANVLTF
TGTGCCAGCAGCACTATAAGGTGGGGGGCCAACGTCCTGACTTTC
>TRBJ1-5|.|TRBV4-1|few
CASSQGRLTLRDQPQHF
TGCGCCAGCAGCCAAGGCCGCCTTACGCTCAGGGATCAGCCCCAGCATTTT
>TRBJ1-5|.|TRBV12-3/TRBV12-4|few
CASTLGGSGQPQHF
TGTGCCAGCACCCTTGGGGGTTCGGGTCAGCCCCAGCATTTT
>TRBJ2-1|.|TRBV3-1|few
CASSQGAARSSYNEQFF
TGTGCCAGCAGCCAAGGGGCAGCTCGAAGCTCCTACAATGAGCAGTTCTTC
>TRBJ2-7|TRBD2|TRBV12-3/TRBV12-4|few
CASRSPGLAAVGEQYF
TGTGCCAGCAGGTCTCCGGGACTAGCGGCGGTAGGAGAGCAGTACTTC
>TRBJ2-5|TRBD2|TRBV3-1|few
CASSPGTSGLKTQYF
TGTGCCAGCAGCCCCGGGACTAGCGGGCTGAAGACCCAGTACTTC
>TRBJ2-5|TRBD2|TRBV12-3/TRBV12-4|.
CASNNRRTSGQETQDF
TGTGCCAGCAACAATCGCAGGACTAGCGGGCAAGAGACCCAGGACTTC
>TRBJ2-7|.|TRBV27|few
CASSLSLAGLTYEQYF
TGTGCCAGCAGTTTAAGTCTGGCAGGTCTTACCTACGAGCAGTACTTC
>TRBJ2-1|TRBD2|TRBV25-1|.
CASSELAGVFDEQFF
TGTGCCAGCAGTGAATTGGCGGGAGTTTTCGATGAGCAGTTCTTC
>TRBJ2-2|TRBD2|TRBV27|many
CASRATSVNTGELFF
TGTGCCAGCAGGGCGACTAGCGTAAACACCGGGGAGCTGTTTTTT
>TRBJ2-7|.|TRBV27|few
CASSQDRSEQYF
TGTGCCAGCAGTCAAGACAGATCCGAGCAGTACTTC
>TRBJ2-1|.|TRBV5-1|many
CASSLVSGNNEQFF
TGCGCCAGCAGCTTGGTGTCAGGTAATAATGAGCAGTTCTTC
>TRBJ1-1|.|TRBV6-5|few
CASSSGRDTEAFF
TGTGCCAGCAGTTCCGGCAGGGACACTGAAGCTTTCTTT
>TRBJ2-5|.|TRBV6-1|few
CASSPPGPETQYF
TGTGCCAGCAGTCCCCCGGGGCCAGAGACCCAGTACTTC
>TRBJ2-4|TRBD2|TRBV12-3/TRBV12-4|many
CASSRGTSGRRGKNIQYF
TGTGCCAGCAGTCGAGGGACTAGCGGGAGGCGGGGCAAAAACATTCAGTACTTC
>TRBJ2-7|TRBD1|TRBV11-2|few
CASSLIQDREFSYEQYF
TGTGCCAGCAGCTTAATTCAGGACAGGGAGTTCTCCTACGAGCAGTACTTC
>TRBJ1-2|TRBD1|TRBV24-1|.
CATSDGQGATYGYTF
TGTGCCACCAGTGATGGACAGGGGGCTACCTATGGCTACACCTTC
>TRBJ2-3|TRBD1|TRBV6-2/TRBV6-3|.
CASSYSDRGARADTQYF
TGTGCCAGCAGTTACTCGGACAGGGGGGCTAGAGCGGATACGCAGTATTTT
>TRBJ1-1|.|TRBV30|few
CAWRPERYTEAFF
TGTGCCTGGAGACCGGAGAGATACACTGAAGCTTTCTTT
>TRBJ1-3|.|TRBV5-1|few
CASSSEGRDTIYF
TGCGCCAGCAGCTCGGAGGGTAGGGACACCATATATTTT
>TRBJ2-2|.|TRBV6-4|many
CASSDSKVGDTGELFF
TGTGCCAGCAGTGACTCGAAAGTAGGGGACACCGGGGAGCTGTTTTTT
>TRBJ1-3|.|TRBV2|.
CASSGGIPSGNTIYF
TGTGCCAGCAGTGGCGGCATTCCCTCTGGAAACACCATATATTTT
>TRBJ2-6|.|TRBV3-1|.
CASSHRSDIYSGANVLTF
TGTGCCAGCAGCCATAGGTCTGACATCTACTCTGGGGCCAACGTCCTGACTTTC
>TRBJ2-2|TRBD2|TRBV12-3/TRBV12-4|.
CASSLGLRAVELFF
TGTGCCAGCAGCCTGGGACTACGTGCTGTGGAGCTGTTTTTT
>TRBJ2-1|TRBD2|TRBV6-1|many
CASTSGRSGNEQFF
TGTGCCAGCACTAGCGGGAGGTCGGGGAATGAGCAGTTCTTC
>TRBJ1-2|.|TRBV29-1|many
CSVSNRDRLYGYTF
TGCAGCGTTTCAAACAGGGATCGCCTGTATGGCTACACCTTC
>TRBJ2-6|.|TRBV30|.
CAWSVEGPGANVLTF
TGTGCCTGGAGTGTCGAAGGCCCTGGGGCCAACGTCCTGACTTTC
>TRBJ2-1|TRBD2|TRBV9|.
CASSPLGTSRNEQFF
TGTGCCAGCAGCCCTCTCGGGACTAGCCGGAATGAGCAGTTCTTC
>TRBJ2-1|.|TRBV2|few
CASSEALGGLGPQFF
TGTGCCAGCAGTGAAGCGCTTGGGGGTCTGGGACCCCAGTTCTTC
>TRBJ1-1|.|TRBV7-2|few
CASSSKDRPVPEAFF
TGTGCCAGCAGCTCGAAAGACAGGCCGGTTCCTGAAGCTTTCTTT
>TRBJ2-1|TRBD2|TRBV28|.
CASRTSGTSLYEQFF
TGTGCCAGCCGGACATCCGGGACTAGCTTATATGAGCAGTTCTTC
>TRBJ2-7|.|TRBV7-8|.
CVSRGGQPIYEQYF
TGTGTCAGCAGGGGGGGACAGCCTATCTACGAGCAGTACTTC
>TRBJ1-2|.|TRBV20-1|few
CSASAPVLSKQGYTF
TGCAGTGCTAGCGCGCCGGTTCTTTCTAAGCAGGGCTACACCTTC
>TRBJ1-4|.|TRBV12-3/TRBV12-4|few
CASSPVLLGGEKLFF
TGTGCCAGCAGTCCGGTTCTATTAGGTGGGGAAAAACTGTTTTTT
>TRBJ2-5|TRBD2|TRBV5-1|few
CASSSTGLAGFVETQYF
TGCGCCAGCAGCTCAACGGGACTAGCGGGATTCGTAGAGACCCAGTACTTC
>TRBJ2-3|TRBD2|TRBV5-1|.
CASSPLMASGGAGDTQYF
TGCGCCAGCAGCCCCCTCATGGCTAGCGGGGGGGCAGGAGATACGCAGTATTTT
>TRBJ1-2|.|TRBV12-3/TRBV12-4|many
CASSPTAYYGYTF
TGTGCCAGCAGCCCCACTGCTTACTATGGCTACACCTTC